This T cell receptor (beta chain) was sequenced during a study of identical twins. Whole-study findings and limits: Models came in too low on out-of-frame TCR alpha sharing in monozygotic twins.

This clonotype was seen only a few times. What it binds is not known. One entry per CDR3 protein, called by TCRdb with MiXCR from the 5' RACE reads. The sample yields 450,000 or so distinct CDR3 sequences, 13% to 15% seen once. Separately, the same data were catalogued under a study of yellow fever vaccine responses in identical twins.

The clonotype comes from a woman under 30 in good health. Sequenced material: CD4+ T cells sorted from blood.

Here the CDR3 reads CASHPGGSWNEQYF. The CDR3 DNA reads TGTGCCAGCCACCCGGGGGGCTCGTGGAACGAGCAGTACTTC. The chain links TRBV28 to TRBJ2-7; possible D gene TRBD2, 7 bases. In germline, CDR1 is MDHEN, CDR2 SYDVKM. CDR3 length: 14 amino acids. Trimming removed 8 bases from V and 5 bases from J, with 19 bases in between. Complete variable domain (other parts from reference TRBV28 and TRBJ2-7): DVKVTQSSRYLVKRTGEKVFLECVQDMDHENMFWYRQDPGLGLRLIYFSYDVKMKEKGDIPEGYSVSREKKERFSLILESASTNQTSMYLCASHPGGSWNEQYFGPGTRLTVT.